This T cell receptor beta chain was documented in a study of OX40 agonist ivuxolimab in advanced cancers. For the study at large: All patients had ivuxolimab intravenously every 2 weeks at 0.01 to 10 mg/kg. Patients with prior anti-PD-1, anti-PD-L1 or anti-CTLA-4 therapy were eligible; 40% had some.

Data came from immunoSEQ multiplex PCR; TCRdb stores just in-frame clones and leaves some out. The sample has 48,000 or so clones; about 81% are singletons. This CDR3 has 14 amino acids. Trimming took 3 bases from V and 6 from J; bases not matched to a gene: 5. Germline CDR1 ENHRY, CDR2 SYGVKD. Broader study findings: Average numbers of expanded clones were greater in CD8+ T cells than in CD4+.

Concerning this clone: What it binds is unknown.

The chain uses TRBV10-3 and TRBJ2-7; TRBD2 aligns across 10 bases. Sample: CD4+ or CD8+ T cells sorted from blood, taken in a trial of the OX40 agonist ivuxolimab. This receptor was identified in an adult with an advanced solid tumor such as melanoma, head and neck, liver or kidney cancer. The CDR3 sequence: CAISDPIAGGEQYF. The DNA of the CDR3 is TGTGCCATCAGTGATCCAATAGCGGGAGGCGAGCAGTACTTC.